The source of this T cell receptor beta chain is a study of T cells in Graves' hyperthyroidism and ophthalmopathy. Study results and limitations: Among clonotypes expanded in thyroid above 0.001, most were also found in blood.

Diagnosis relied on clinical symptoms, serum thyroxine and TRAb, thyroid ultrasound and orbital computed tomography. From roughly 9.2 ml of fresh peripheral blood, PBMCs were isolated. Per the germline V gene, CDR1 is MDHEN and CDR2 is SYDVKM. V was trimmed by 4 bases and J by 3 bases, leaving 13 bases between them. This CDR3 has 14 amino acids. A note on this clonotype: Its antigen is as yet unknown. Just one base apart from a much larger clone, this may be a read error.

TCR beta CDR3 region amplification was performed from RNA transcripts. Carried out on the TCR CDR3, a first-round RT-PCR used the HTBI primer set. TCRdb reprocessed the multiplex PCR reads with MiXCR, giving one entry per CDR3 protein. The data show 360,000 or so distinct CDR3 sequences, around 15% seen once. This sequence originates from a woman aged 60-70 years with Graves' ophthalmopathy. The sample consisted of blood. The chain has TRBV28 and TRBJ2-7, with TRBD1 as a possible D gene (6 bases). In DNA, the CDR3 is TGTGCCAGCAGTTCTCAGAAAGGGGGCTACGAGCAGTACTTC. This codes for CASSSQKGGYEQYF.